A selection of T cell receptor beta chains follows, all from one sample in a study of response to subunit inactivated influenza vaccine. TCRdb redid the calling of the RT-PCR reads with MiXCR, one entry per CDR3 protein. This table has about 620,000 distinct CDR3 sequences, approximately 10% appearing once. This sample was shared with a second study, whose subject was T cells expressing NK-cell markers.

This material consisted of PBMCs from blood, taken on the day of vaccination. The origin of the receptors is a middle-aged man who received an inactivated influenza vaccine. CDR3s include the opening cysteine and the closing phenylalanine or tryptophan. A D gene is named only where the DNA matches it firmly. Clone sizes are given selectively: once, few, many, or a class where the clone is expanded.

j_call d_call v_call clone_size cdr3_nt cdr3_aa
TRBJ2-1 . TRBV30 . TGTGCCTGGAGCGGGACAACTACTGGGAATGAGCAGTTCTTC CAWSGTTTGNEQFF
TRBJ2-3 . TRBV7-2 . TGTGCCAGCAGCTCCCAAGGGCGTTCGGGTACGCAGTATTTT CASSSQGRSGTQYF
TRBJ2-7 . TRBV12-3/TRBV12-4 . TGTGCCAGCAGTCTCGATTGGACCTACGAGCAGTACTTC CASSLDWTYEQYF
TRBJ2-5 TRBD2 TRBV5-1 . TGCGCCAGCAGCTACGGGACTAGCGAAACCCAGTACTTC CASSYGTSETQYF
TRBJ2-1 . TRBV6-2/TRBV6-3 few TGTGCCAGCAGTTACTGGGGGAGGTCGGATAATGAGCAGTTCTTC CASSYWGRSDNEQFF
TRBJ2-5 . TRBV29-1 few TGCAGCGTTTACCCCGGAGAGAAAGAGACCCAGTACTTC CSVYPGEKETQYF
TRBJ2-2 . TRBV3-1 few TGTGCCAGCAGCCAAGAGTTTTCAGGGTCCGGGGAGCTGTTTTTT CASSQEFSGSGELFF
TRBJ1-2 . TRBV20-1 . TGCAGTGCTAGAGTTTCCAGAAGCTATGGCTACACCTTC CSARVSRSYGYTF
TRBJ2-5 . TRBV7-2 few TGTGCCAGCAGCACCCCCGGGGAGACCCAGTACTTC CASSTPGETQYF
TRBJ2-3 TRBD1 TRBV28 . TGTGCCAGCAGGACCGGGACAGTCATCACAGATACGCAGTATTTT CASRTGTVITDTQYF
TRBJ2-2 . TRBV6-2/TRBV6-3 few TGTGCCAGCAGTTACAGGGGGCCCGGGGGCACCGGGGAGCTGTTTTTT CASSYRGPGGTGELFF
TRBJ2-5 . TRBV3-1 few TGTGCCAGCAGCCAAGCACAAGAGACCCAGTACTTC CASSQAQETQYF
TRBJ2-1 . TRBV29-1 few TGCAGCGTTGTTGGGGCCCCAAAGGGACGCAATGAGCAGTTCTTC CSVVGAPKGRNEQFF
TRBJ2-1 . TRBV7-2 . TGTGCCAGCAGCCTACGAGGGGTCTCTGGACCTTCGAATGAGCAGTTCTTC CASSLRGVSGPSNEQFF
TRBJ2-5 TRBD2 TRBV4-2 few TGTGCCAGCAGCCAAGATTTCACTAGCGGGAGTGCAGAGACCCAGTACTTC CASSQDFTSGSAETQYF
TRBJ2-6 TRBD1 TRBV29-1 . TGCAGCGTTGCAGGGGGCGCAAGGTCTGGGGCCAACGTCCTGACTTTC CSVAGGARSGANVLTF
TRBJ1-1 . TRBV11-2 . TGTGCCAGCAGACAGCAGAACACTGAAGCTTTCTTT CASRQQNTEAFF
TRBJ2-7 TRBD1 TRBV27 many TGTGCCAGCAGTAGGGACAGGCGCTCCTACGAGCAGTACTTC CASSRDRRSYEQYF
TRBJ1-6 . TRBV7-9 few TGTGCCGGGGATCTGTCGGGCTTGGATTCACCCCTCCACTTT CAGDLSGLDSPLHF
TRBJ2-7 . TRBV19 few TGTGCCAGTAGTCCTACCGTGGCAGAGCGGTACTACGAGCAGTACTTC CASSPTVAERYYEQYF
TRBJ2-1 TRBD1 TRBV11-1 few TGTGCCAGCAGCTTTCCTCCCCTAAGGACAGGGTTCTACAATGAGCAGTTCTTC CASSFPPLRTGFYNEQFF
TRBJ1-1 . TRBV29-1 . TGCAGTCATCGGGGGGAAGTTGTGAACACTGAAGCTTTCTTT CSHRGEVVNTEAFF
TRBJ2-3 . TRBV28 . TGTGCCAGCACTAAGGGCGTAGATACGCAGTATTTT CASTKGVDTQYF
TRBJ2-1 . TRBV20-1 many TGCAGTGCTAGCCGAGCTTCCTACAATGAGCAGTTCTTC CSASRASYNEQFF
TRBJ2-7 . TRBV5-1 . TGCGCCAGCAGCCTACAGGGGAGGGGGTACGAGCAGTACTTC CASSLQGRGYEQYF
TRBJ2-7 TRBD2 TRBV5-5 many TGTGCCAGCAGCACACGACTAGCGGGCTCCTACGAGCAGTACTTC CASSTRLAGSYEQYF
TRBJ2-7 . TRBV7-9 . TGTGCCAGCAGCTTAGTCTCAGGGGCAGGATACTACGAGCAGTACTTC CASSLVSGAGYYEQYF
TRBJ2-3 . TRBV5-1 . TGCGCCACCCACGACTCCTCTAGCACAGATACGCAGTATTTT CATHDSSSTDTQYF
TRBJ2-1 . TRBV14 few TGTGCCAGCAGCCAAGATTATCCAGCGAGCTCCTACAATGAGCAGTTCTTC CASSQDYPASSYNEQFF
TRBJ2-7 TRBD2 TRBV11-2 many TGTGCCAGCAGCCCAACTAGCGGGGGGGGCACCGAGCAGTACTTC CASSPTSGGGTEQYF
TRBJ1-6 TRBD1 TRBV19 few TGTGCCAGTAGTATAGTCGGACAGGGCCGATCACCCCTCCACTTT CASSIVGQGRSPLHF
TRBJ1-2 . TRBV20-1 . TGCAGTGCTAGAGGTGCGGAATATGGCTACACCTTC CSARGAEYGYTF
TRBJ2-3 TRBD2 TRBV29-1 many TGCAGCGTTGTCGGCCGGGGGGGCCGAGCGTCTAGCACAGATACGCAGTATTTT CSVVGRGGRASSTDTQYF
TRBJ2-3 . TRBV5-1 . TGCGCCAGCAGCAGACTAGTAAATACAGATACGCAGTATTTT CASSRLVNTDTQYF
TRBJ2-3 . TRBV6-5 . TGTGCCAGCAGTTACTCTCAGTCTAGCACAGATACGCAGTATTTT CASSYSQSSTDTQYF
TRBJ2-7 . TRBV20-1 . TGCAGTGCTAGAGAAGGCCTTGGCGAGCAGTACTTC CSAREGLGEQYF
TRBJ2-2 . TRBV4-1 . TGCGCCAGCAGCCAAGTACCAGGACAAATAGCCGGGGAGCTGTTTTTT CASSQVPGQIAGELFF
TRBJ1-2 . TRBV10-3 few TGTGCCACAACCGACAGGCCTGCAAATATTAGGTTCTATGGCTACACCTTC CATTDRPANIRFYGYTF
TRBJ2-1 . TRBV7-8 many TGTGCCAGCAGCCGCGCCTTGGATGAGCAGTTCTTC CASSRALDEQFF
TRBJ2-3 TRBD2 TRBV12-3/TRBV12-4 few TGTGCCAGCAGTGCCCGGGGGGGAGATACGCAGTATTTT CASSARGGDTQYF
TRBJ2-7 . TRBV12-3/TRBV12-4 . TGTGCCAGCGGTGCGCTCCACGAGCAGTACTTC CASGALHEQYF
TRBJ2-3 . TRBV29-1 few TGCAGCGTTGCTGGGTTCAGCACAGATACGCAGTATTTT CSVAGFSTDTQYF
TRBJ1-5 TRBD1 TRBV18 few TGTGCCAGCTCACGGGGACAGGGGGCCGAGCCCCAGCATTTT CASSRGQGAEPQHF
TRBJ2-1 TRBD2 TRBV5-6 . TGTGCCAGCAGCTTGTGGCTAGCGGGGAGGCAGGAGCAGTTCTTC CASSLWLAGRQEQFF
TRBJ1-2 . TRBV5-1 . TGCGCCAGCAGCCCCTTGTGGAGGAGCCTTAACTATGGCTACACCTTC CASSPLWRSLNYGYTF
TRBJ1-1 . TRBV24-1 many TGTGCCACCAGTGATTCCGGGACTTTGGAACCTGAAGCTTTCTTT CATSDSGTLEPEAFF
TRBJ2-7 TRBD2 TRBV7-2 few TGTGCCAGCAGCTTAACGAAGACTAGCGCCTCCTACGAGCAGTACTTC CASSLTKTSASYEQYF
TRBJ1-1 . TRBV7-9 few TGTGCCAGCAGCTTAGTGTTGGCGGGCACTGAAGCTTTCTTT CASSLVLAGTEAFF
TRBJ1-4 . TRBV12-3/TRBV12-4 many TGTGCCAGCAGTTTCGGGGGGCAGGATAATGAAAAACTGTTTTTT CASSFGGQDNEKLFF
TRBJ2-5 . TRBV20-1 few TGCAGTGCTACCCCTGGGAATCAAGAGACCCAGTACTTC CSATPGNQETQYF
TRBJ2-3 . TRBV30 few TGTGCCTGGAGTGACCTCCGACAGTACACAGATACGCAGTATTTT CAWSDLRQYTDTQYF
TRBJ1-2 TRBD1 TRBV12-3/TRBV12-4 . TGTGCCAGCAGAGAACGGACAGGCTATGGCTACACCTTC CASRERTGYGYTF
TRBJ2-3 TRBD1 TRBV27 . TGTGCCAGCAGTACTCCCGGGACAGAGAGAGGTACAGATACGCAGTATTTT CASSTPGTERGTDTQYF
TRBJ2-1 . TRBV6-5 few TGTGCCAGCGGGAGGGGGTTCGAGCAGTTCTTC CASGRGFEQFF
TRBJ1-6 . TRBV10-2 . TGCGCCAGCAGTGACCGGAGGAATTCACCCCTCCACTTT CASSDRRNSPLHF
TRBJ2-2 . TRBV5-1 many TGCGCCAGCAGCTTGGAATGGGGGAGCACCGGGGAGCTGTTTTTT CASSLEWGSTGELFF
TRBJ2-1 . TRBV6-2/TRBV6-3 few TGTGCCAGCAGGAACGGGTATCTAGAGTTCTTC CASRNGYLEFF
TRBJ2-7 . TRBV7-9 few TGTGCCAGCAGCTTAGCTGGACCGGGGCCCGAGCAGTACTTC CASSLAGPGPEQYF
TRBJ2-7 . TRBV28 . TGTGCCGCACGGCGAGCGAACTCCTACGAGCAGTACTTC CAARRANSYEQYF
TRBJ1-1 . TRBV6-6 . TGTGCCAGCAGTTCGGGCGGTGGAGCTGAAGCTTTCTTT CASSSGGGAEAFF